The sequence of this T cell receptor beta chain was determined in a study of Graves' ophthalmopathy and Graves' hyperthyroidism. General observations from the study: Most thyroid clonotypes expanded beyond 0.001 frequency were also found in blood. Ophthalmopathy versus stable hyperthyroidism: 13-signature model gave around 85% sensitivity, 70% to 83% specificity.

This clonotype occurred a few times. Antigen unknown. CDR1 and CDR2 (germline): MNHEY, SMNVEV (reference sequence). The V segment lost 2 bases and the J segment 8 bases; nucleotides outside the gene matches: 11. This CDR3 is built from 15 residues. For repertoire sequencing, the TCR beta CDR3 regions were amplified from RNA transcripts. Second-round multiplex PCR followed a first-round RT-PCR using HTBI primers. MiXCR was run by TCRdb on the multiplex PCR reads, yielding one entry per CDR3 protein. The data show approximately 540,000 distinct CDR3 sequences, 39% seen once. The sequenced sample consisted of peripheral blood or thyroid tissue (not recorded which). The receptor was isolated from an adult man with Graves' hyperthyroidism. The V call is TRBV27, the J call TRBJ1-2, with 7 bases that match TRBD1. The CDR3 sequence is CASSLKPWDSYGYTF. The DNA for the CDR3 is TGTGCCAGCAGTTTAAAGCCCTGGGACAGCTACGGCTACACCTTC.